The rows below give T cell receptor beta chains drawn from one sample of a study of blood T cells in healthy people across ages. TCRdb analysed the 5' RACE reads with MiXCR anew, one entry per CDR3 protein. This repertoire shows some 1,800,000 distinct CDR3 sequences, approximately 40% found once; its top ten account for 23%. The specimen was blood. All receptors derive from a human donor in good health. The CDR3 runs from the conserved cysteine through the conserved F or W. A D gene is named only where the DNA matches it firmly. The size of a clone is reported for some rows only, either as once, few or many, or as a class for expanded clones.

clone_size: NA; v_call: TRBV20-1; d_call: TRBD1; j_call: TRBJ2-7; cdr3_nt: TGCAGTGCTCCCGACGCGGACAGGTCATGGGCAGAGCAGAACTTC; cdr3_aa: CSAPDADRSWAEQNF
clone_size: few; v_call: TRBV7-9; d_call: TRBD1; j_call: TRBJ2-5; cdr3_nt: TGTGCCAGCAGGCCAACAGGGGAACGGGAAGAGACCCAGTACTTC; cdr3_aa: CASRPTGEREETQYF
clone_size: NA; v_call: TRBV5-1; d_call: TRBD2; j_call: TRBJ2-1; cdr3_nt: TGCGCCAGCAATGAGAAGCGGGGGAGCAATGAGCAGTTCTTC; cdr3_aa: CASNEKRGSNEQFF
clone_size: NA; v_call: TRBV4-3; d_call: NA; j_call: TRBJ1-4; cdr3_nt: TGCGCCAGCAGCCAAGCCCCCCAGGGAACAACTAATGAAAAACTGTTTTTT; cdr3_aa: CASSQAPQGTTNEKLFF
clone_size: NA; v_call: TRBV15; d_call: NA; j_call: TRBJ1-4; cdr3_nt: TGTGCCACCAGCAGAGGGGTGGCAGGGGTAGCTGAAAAACTGTTTTTT; cdr3_aa: CATSRGVAGVAEKLFF
clone_size: many; v_call: TRBV27; d_call: TRBD2; j_call: TRBJ2-1; cdr3_nt: TGTGCCAGCAAGAGGGCGTCTAGCGGGGGGGGCGATGAGCAGTTCTTC; cdr3_aa: CASKRASSGGGDEQFF
clone_size: many; v_call: TRBV20-1; d_call: NA; j_call: TRBJ1-2; cdr3_nt: TGCAGTGCTAGGTTGAATTTCGGCTATGGCTACACCTTC; cdr3_aa: CSARLNFGYGYTF
clone_size: once; v_call: TRBV4-3; d_call: NA; j_call: TRBJ1-6; cdr3_nt: TGCGCCAGCAGCCAAGTTGGGGATTTAGATTCACCCCTCCGCTTT; cdr3_aa: CASSQVGDLDSPLRF
clone_size: few; v_call: TRBV29-1; d_call: NA; j_call: TRBJ2-1; cdr3_nt: TGCAGCGTCGAGGGGGGGATAGGACTAGTTTATGAGCAGTTCTTC; cdr3_aa: CSVEGGIGLVYEQFF
clone_size: NA; v_call: TRBV20-1; d_call: TRBD1; j_call: TRBJ2-7; cdr3_nt: TGCAGTGCTAGAGATTGGCAGGGGGACGCCTTGGGCGAGCAGTACTTC; cdr3_aa: CSARDWQGDALGEQYF